A single sample is the source of the 15 T cell receptor beta chains below, sequenced in a study of shared clonotypes between healthy human individuals. Sequencing used immunoSEQ multiplex PCR; TCRdb keeps in-frame clones, though not all of them. The sample yields roughly 1,800,000 clones, approximately 94% seen once. The naive CD8 subset, CD45RO-negative cells positively selected for CCR7, excluded terminally differentiated effector memory CD45RA+ cells. The sample taken for sequencing was naive CD8+ T cells sorted from blood. Receptors were obtained from a man between 18 and 35 years old in good health.

DNA for the CDR3: TGTGCCAGCAGCTTACAGGGACAGGGACCCTACGAGCAGTACTTC. Its translation: CASSLQGQGPYEQYF. The chain uses TRBV7-3 and TRBJ2-7; 9 bases match TRBD1. The CDR3 has 15 amino acids. CDR1 is SGHTA and CDR2 is FQGTGA in the germline V gene. V was pared by 2 bases and J by 2 bases, with 4 bases of the junction left unmatched.

This chain links TRBV27 with TRBJ1-2; 8 bases fit TRBD1. This CDR3 comprises 16 residues. Germline loops: CDR1 MNHEY, CDR2 SMNVEV (reference sequence). Trimming removed 5 bases from V and 3 bases from J; junction bases left unmatched: 11. Here the CDR3 reads CASSASTGEEDYGYTF. DNA for the CDR3: TGTGCCAGCAGTGCATCGACAGGGGAAGAGGACTATGGCTACACCTTC.

This clone appeared once. The sample carries other DNA sequences with the same CDR3. The V call is TRBV9, the J call TRBJ2-2, with D possibly being TRBD1 (5 bases). The CDR3 is 14 residues long. V lost 2 bases to trimming and J lost 1 base, with 6 bases between them. The V gene's germline CDR1 is SGDLS and CDR2 YYNGEE. The CDR3 nucleotides are TGTGCCAGCAGCGTCGGACAGAACACCGGGGAGCTGTTTTTT. Protein sequence: CASSVGQNTGELFF.

This chain links TRBV9 with TRBJ2-7, with 7 bases aligning to TRBD2. In germline, CDR1 is SGDLS, CDR2 YYNGEE. The CDR3 is 15 residues long. With V trimmed by 4 bases and J by 5 bases, 12 bases remained unmatched. The CDR3 protein is CASSLLGGSSDEQYF. The CDR3 DNA follows: TGTGCCAGCAGCCTTCTCGGCGGGAGTAGTGACGAGCAGTACTTC.

This sequence joins TRBV10-2 and TRBJ2-3; 12 bases line up with TRBD2. Germline V CDR1 and CDR2: WSHSY, SAAADI. CDR3 length equals 15 residues. Trimming removed 6 bases from V and 2 bases from J; junction bases left unmatched: 3. CDR3: CASSRLAGDTDTQYF. For the CDR3, the DNA is TGCGCCAGCAGCCGACTAGCGGGGGACACAGATACGCAGTATTTT.

This chain joins TRBV7-9 and TRBJ2-7; 8 positions match TRBD1. CDR3 size: 14 residues. Germline V CDR1 and CDR2: SEHNR, FQNEAQ (reference sequence). Losses at the gene ends were 3 bases for V and 5 bases for J; bases not matched to a gene: 6. This CDR3 is CASSFPGGGDEQYF. The CDR3 DNA reads TGTGCCAGCAGCTTTCCAGGGGGCGGCGACGAGCAGTACTTC.

With regard to this clone: The same CDR3 arises from other DNA sequences in this sample as well. The chain has TRBV19 and TRBJ1-5, with a weak D call TRBD1 (5 bases). Germline CDR1 and CDR2: LNHDA and SQIVND (reference sequence). V lost 5 bases and J 1 base, leaving 9 bases between the germline ends. CDR3 length equals 14 residues. The CDR3 DNA is TGTGCCAGTAGTCTGGGGGGAAGCAATCAGCCCCAGCATTTT. This sequence encodes CASSLGGSNQPQHF.

The genes are TRBV5-6 and TRBJ1-1; D gene uncertain. Germline assignment: CDR1 SGHDT and CDR2 YYEEEE. Trimming shortened V by 4 bases and J by 0 bases, and 16 bases separated the two germline ends. The CDR3 runs 16 residues. CDR3 nucleotides: TGTGCCAGCAGCGAGAGCTTGCGAGGATTGAACACTGAAGCTTTCTTT. Protein sequence: CASSESLRGLNTEAFF.

This chain connects TRBV7-9 to TRBJ1-5; TRBD1 matches at 7 bases. The CDR3 contains 17 residues. Germline loops: CDR1 SEHNR, CDR2 FQNEAQ (reference sequence). V lost 5 bases to trimming and J lost 4 bases; unmatched junction nucleotides: 14. CDR3 loop: CASSREEPGQLNQPQHF. The CDR3 DNA is TGTGCCAGCAGCCGAGAAGAGCCGGGACAGTTGAATCAGCCCCAGCATTTT.

The chain couples TRBV28 to TRBJ1-5; TRBD1 agrees at 8 bases. CDR3 size: 15 residues. The V gene's germline CDR1 is MDHEN and CDR2 SYDVKM. Germline trimming cut 10 bases from V and 3 bases from J; bases unmatched to any gene: 11. The CDR3 DNA is TGTGCCAACTTCGGACAGGGAGACGTCAATCAGCCCCAGCATTTT. Protein sequence: CANFGQGDVNQPQHF.

The gene calls are TRBV5-1 and TRBJ1-5; the D is unclear. CDR3 length: 15 amino acids. V was cut by 0 bases and J by 7 bases, with 14 bases left in between. The V gene's germline CDR1 is SGHRS and CDR2 YFSETQ. Here the CDR3 DNA reads TGCGCCAGCAGCTTGGCCGGGCGGGTAGGGCAGCCCCAGCATTTT. Translation: CASSLAGRVGQPQHF.

As concerns this clone: Other DNA sequences in this sample translate to the same CDR3. CDR3 DNA sequence: TGTGCCAGCAGTTTACTCGCGGGGAGCTCCTACGAGCAGTACTTC. Translation gives CASSLLAGSSYEQYF. The rearrangement joins TRBV27 to TRBJ2-7, with D tentatively TRBD2 (6 bases). CDR3 length: 15 amino acids. Germline V gives CDR1 MNHEY, CDR2 SMNVEV (reference sequence). With 2 bases removed from V and 0 bases from J, the gap between germline ends came to 11 bases.

This chain links TRBV6-1 with TRBJ2-3; D is unclear. Between the trimmed V and J ends, which lost 1 base and 3 bases, there was a span of 8 bases. This CDR3 has 14 residues. Looked up from germline, CDR1 is MNHNS and CDR2 is SASEGT. The CDR3 is CASSEEMGTDTQYF. CDR3 coding DNA: TGTGCCAGCAGTGAAGAGATGGGGACAGATACGCAGTATTTT.

This chain connects TRBV6-5 to TRBJ2-1, with a weak D call TRBD2 (5 bases). The CDR3 has 12 residues. The V gene lost 5 bases and the J gene lost 8 bases, with 10 bases spanning the gap. Germline loops: CDR1 MNHEY, CDR2 SVGAGI. The CDR3: CASSNPGDEQFF. CDR3 coding DNA: TGTGCCAGCAGTAACCCCGGGGATGAGCAGTTCTTC.

This clone came up once. The V and J genes are TRBV6-5 and TRBJ2-1, with 13 bases aligning to TRBD2. The trim removed 6 bases at V and 10 bases at J, leaving 9 bases unmatched. The CDR3 contains 15 residues. Germline V lookup: CDR1 MNHEY, CDR2 SVGAGI. This CDR3 is CASSPSTSGGPEQFF. The CDR3 DNA sequence: TGTGCCAGCAGCCCCTCGACTAGCGGGGGGCCGGAGCAGTTCTTC.